The rows below give T cell receptor beta chains drawn from one sample of a study of blood T cell repertoires in COVID-19. Only in-frame clones appear in the TCRdb table, and some are missing; sequencing was by immunoSEQ multiplex PCR. The sample contains 60,000 to 85,000 clones, approximately 83% of which appear only once. Sequenced input: peripheral blood. The receptors originated from a human donor in a cohort sampled during active COVID-19. Each CDR3 is given with its conserved first and last residue. D genes are given only for firm matches. Size tells how often a clone was seen (once, few, many) or the class of an expanded clone, and some rows leave it out.

clone size: NA
D gene: NA
V gene: TRBV28
J gene: TRBJ1-1
CDR3 DNA: TGTGCCAGCAGCCCCGGGACTGACACTGAAGCTTTCTTT
CDR3 protein: CASSPGTDTEAFF

clone size: NA
D gene: NA
V gene: TRBV6-2/TRBV6-3
J gene: TRBJ1-6
CDR3 DNA: TGTGCCAGCAGTGGGGGATACAGGGACCCTATCGGGTCACCCCTCCACTTT
CDR3 protein: CASSGGYRDPIGSPLHF

clone size: NA
D gene: NA
V gene: TRBV5-1
J gene: TRBJ2-5
CDR3 DNA: TGCGCCAGCAGCTTATCGCAGGGTGAAGAGACCCAGTACTTC
CDR3 protein: CASSLSQGEETQYF

clone size: once
D gene: TRBD1
V gene: TRBV7-2
J gene: TRBJ1-2
CDR3 DNA: TGTGCCAGCAGCGGTCGACAGGGGGCGTTTGGCTACACCTTC
CDR3 protein: CASSGRQGAFGYTF

clone size: NA
D gene: NA
V gene: TRBV9
J gene: TRBJ1-1
CDR3 DNA: TGTGCCAGCAGCCCCCGGGGGGTGGGCACTGAAGCTTTCTTT
CDR3 protein: CASSPRGVGTEAFF

clone size: NA
D gene: NA
V gene: TRBV3-1/TRBV3-2
J gene: TRBJ2-7
CDR3 DNA: TGTGCCAGCACCCAGGGGGGTACCGAGCAGTACTTC
CDR3 protein: CASTQGGTEQYF

clone size: few
D gene: NA
V gene: TRBV6-4
J gene: TRBJ2-3
CDR3 DNA: TGTGCCAGCAGTGACTCCGAGAGCACAGATACGCAGTATTTT
CDR3 protein: CASSDSESTDTQYF

clone size: NA
D gene: NA
V gene: TRBV7-2
J gene: TRBJ1-2
CDR3 DNA: TGTGCCAGCAGCTTAGCCCAGGGCTCCCCATATGGCTACACCTTC
CDR3 protein: CASSLAQGSPYGYTF

clone size: NA
D gene: NA
V gene: TRBV7-9
J gene: TRBJ1-5
CDR3 DNA: TGTGCCAGCAGCTTAGGAGCGGGGCAGATTAGCAATCAGCCCCAGCATTTT
CDR3 protein: CASSLGAGQISNQPQHF

clone size: NA
D gene: NA
V gene: TRBV19
J gene: TRBJ2-3
CDR3 DNA: TGTGCCAGTACCAGGGGAGGGTACAGCACAGATACGCAGTATTTT
CDR3 protein: CASTRGGYSTDTQYF

clone size: NA
D gene: NA
V gene: TRBV5-1
J gene: TRBJ1-2
CDR3 DNA: TGCGCCAGCAGCTTGGCCACGACAGACTATGGCTACACCTTC
CDR3 protein: CASSLATTDYGYTF

clone size: NA
D gene: NA
V gene: TRBV4-1
J gene: TRBJ1-1
CDR3 DNA: TGCGCCAGCAGCCAAGATTTGTCACTCGAAGCTTTCTTT
CDR3 protein: CASSQDLSLEAFF

clone size: NA
D gene: TRBD2
V gene: TRBV3-1/TRBV3-2
J gene: TRBJ2-1
CDR3 DNA: TGTGCCAGCAGCCAAGATTTGACTAGCGGGGCCTACAATGAGCAGTTCTTC
CDR3 protein: CASSQDLTSGAYNEQFF

clone size: once
D gene: NA
V gene: TRBV7-2
J gene: TRBJ2-6
CDR3 DNA: TGTGCCAGCACCCCGCCGCGGGGTTCCGGGGCCAACGTCCTGACTTTC
CDR3 protein: CASTPPRGSGANVLTF

clone size: NA
D gene: TRBD1
V gene: TRBV11-2
J gene: TRBJ1-5
CDR3 DNA: TGTGCCAGCAGCTTAGATGGGACAGTCTATCAGCCCCAGCATTTT
CDR3 protein: CASSLDGTVYQPQHF

clone size: NA
D gene: TRBD2
V gene: TRBV5-8
J gene: TRBJ2-5
CDR3 DNA: TGTGCCAGCAGCTTAGGGACTAGCGGGGGATACCAAGAGACCCAGTACTTC
CDR3 protein: CASSLGTSGGYQETQYF

clone size: NA
D gene: TRBD1
V gene: TRBV18
J gene: TRBJ1-5
CDR3 DNA: TGTGCCAGCTCACCGGGACAGGGACGACAGCCCCAGCATTTT
CDR3 protein: CASSPGQGRQPQHF

clone size: NA
D gene: TRBD2
V gene: TRBV4-1
J gene: TRBJ2-3
CDR3 DNA: TGCGCCAGCAGCCAAGGGGGCGGGGGAGGGGGCACAGATACGCAGTATTTT
CDR3 protein: CASSQGGGGGGTDTQYF

clone size: NA
D gene: TRBD2
V gene: TRBV6-5
J gene: TRBJ2-1
CDR3 DNA: TGTGCCAGCAGCCACCAGCGGGGGGGGGATGAGCAGTTCTTC
CDR3 protein: CASSHQRGGDEQFF

clone size: NA
D gene: NA
V gene: TRBV19
J gene: TRBJ2-1
CDR3 DNA: TGTGCCAGTAGTATGCGGGACCTCAATGAGCAGTTCTTC
CDR3 protein: CASSMRDLNEQFF

clone size: NA
D gene: NA
V gene: TRBV6-5
J gene: TRBJ2-1
CDR3 DNA: TGTGCCACCGGGGGAGCGGCCTACAATGAGCAGTTCTTC
CDR3 protein: CATGGAAYNEQFF

clone size: NA
D gene: NA
V gene: TRBV13
J gene: TRBJ1-1
CDR3 DNA: TGTGCCAGCAGCTTTAACCTACATACAGGGAACACTGAAGCTTTCTTT
CDR3 protein: CASSFNLHTGNTEAFF

clone size: NA
D gene: TRBD2
V gene: TRBV27
J gene: TRBJ2-5
CDR3 DNA: TGTGCCAGCAGTTGGATTCCGAGCGGGGGCGGTGAGACCCAGTACTTC
CDR3 protein: CASSWIPSGGGETQYF

clone size: NA
D gene: NA
V gene: TRBV5-6
J gene: TRBJ2-7
CDR3 DNA: TGTGCCAGCAGCGGGGCCAGGGCGGCCTCCCCCTACGAGCAGTACTTC
CDR3 protein: CASSGARAASPYEQYF

clone size: NA
D gene: NA
V gene: TRBV5-1
J gene: TRBJ2-7
CDR3 DNA: TGCGCCAGCAGCTTGGTCGCGGGACCAAACTACGAGCAGTACTTC
CDR3 protein: CASSLVAGPNYEQYF

clone size: NA
D gene: NA
V gene: TRBV6-1
J gene: TRBJ1-3
CDR3 DNA: TGTGCTCGCGAGGTGATACAGGGAGGGGGAAACACCATATATTTT
CDR3 protein: CAREVIQGGGNTIYF

clone size: NA
D gene: TRBD1
V gene: TRBV5-1
J gene: TRBJ2-2
CDR3 DNA: TGCGCCAGCAGGCCGCTCCTACAGGGGCACGGGGAGCTGTTTTTT
CDR3 protein: CASRPLLQGHGELFF